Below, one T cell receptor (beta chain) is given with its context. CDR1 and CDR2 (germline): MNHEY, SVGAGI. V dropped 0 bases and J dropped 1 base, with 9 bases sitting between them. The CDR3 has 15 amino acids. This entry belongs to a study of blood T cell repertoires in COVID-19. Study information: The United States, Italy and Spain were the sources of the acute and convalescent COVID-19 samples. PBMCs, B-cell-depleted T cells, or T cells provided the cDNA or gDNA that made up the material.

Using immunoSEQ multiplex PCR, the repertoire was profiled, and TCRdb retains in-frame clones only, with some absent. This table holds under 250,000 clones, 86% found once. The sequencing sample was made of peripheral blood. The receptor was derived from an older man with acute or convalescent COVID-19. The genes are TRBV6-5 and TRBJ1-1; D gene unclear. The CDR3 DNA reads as TGTGCCAGCAGTTACTCGACAATGACGAACACTGAAGCTTTCTTT. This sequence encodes CASSYSTMTNTEAFF.